These 23 T cell receptor beta chains were all obtained from the same sample, sequenced in a study of T cells after posttransplantation cyclophosphamide. Only in-frame clones appear in the TCRdb table, and some are missing; sequencing was by immunoSEQ multiplex PCR. Of about 11,000 clones in the sample, approximately 95% were seen once. Sequences were obtained from naive CD8+ T cells sorted from PBMCs. These receptors originate from a man in his thirties or forties in good health and a related stem cell transplant donor.

The chain carries TRBV6-5 and TRBJ2-7; tentatively, D is TRBD1 (5 bases). Germline values: CDR1 MNHEY, CDR2 SVGAGI. Trimming removed 6 bases at V and 4 bases at J, with 10 bases between. This CDR3 is 12 amino acids long. CDR3 sequence (DNA): TGTGCCAGCAGCCCAGGGATATACGAGCAGTACTTC. Translating it yields CASSPGIYEQYF.

Only one count was recorded for this clone. The chain combines TRBV28 with TRBJ2-3, with 7 positions matching TRBD2. The CDR3 runs to 14 residues. V trimming: 2 bases; J trimming: 7 bases; junction bases outside the gene matches: 6. Per the germline V gene, CDR1 is MDHEN and CDR2 is SYDVKM. CDR3 region: CASSLAGDGNTQYF. CDR3 in DNA: TGTGCCAGCAGTTTAGCGGGGGACGGGAATACGCAGTATTTT.

The rearrangement links TRBV7-9 to TRBJ1-5, with D possibly matching TRBD1 (5 bases). CDR3 length: 14 amino acids. CDR1 and CDR2 (germline): SEHNR, FQNEAQ (reference sequence). V gave up 5 bases and J gave up 0 bases, with 8 bases separating them. The CDR3 DNA reads TGTGCCAGCAGCCAGGGTAGTAGCAATCAGCCCCAGCATTTT. This sequence encodes CASSQGSSNQPQHF.

This clone was recorded a few times. The chain links TRBV6-5 to TRBJ2-7; the D gene is possibly TRBD2 (5 bases). V lost 4 bases to trimming and J lost 3 bases, with 13 bases between them. The CDR3 extends over 14 amino acids. CDR1 and CDR2 (germline): MNHEY, SVGAGI. This CDR3 reads CASSSGDYFYEQYF. CDR3 bases: TGTGCCAGCAGTTCCGGCGACTACTTCTACGAGCAGTACTTC.

DNA for the CDR3: TGTGCCAGCAGTTATACAGGGAGTGGATCTGAAGCTTTCTTT. Amino acids: CASSYTGSGSEAFF. The V and J genes are TRBV6-5 and TRBJ1-1; perhaps TRBD1 as D (6 bases). The V gene lost 3 bases and the J gene lost 6 bases, with 14 bases spanning the gap. The CDR3 consists of 14 residues. Germline V gene lookup returns CDR1 MNHEY and CDR2 SVGAGI.

CDR3 sequence: CASSLGQGPGELFF. Here the CDR3 DNA reads TGTGCCAGCAGTCTGGGACAGGGGCCCGGGGAGCTGTTTTTT. The V and J genes are TRBV6-1 and TRBJ2-2; 10 nucleotides align to TRBD1. Per germline, CDR1 MNHNS and CDR2 SASEGT. The J segment lost 6 bases and the V segment lost 5 bases, leaving 3 bases of the junction unmatched. CDR3 size: 14 residues.

The chain recombines TRBV27 with TRBJ2-1, with 11 positions matching TRBD1. The CDR3 covers 15 residues. Germline CDR1 MNHEY, CDR2 SMNVEV (reference sequence). Unmatched junction bases numbered 3, after V lost 5 bases and J lost 3 bases. In DNA form, the CDR3 reads TGTGCCAGCAGTCTGGACAGGGGGCTCTACAATGAGCAGTTCTTC. Translation: CASSLDRGLYNEQFF.

The rearrangement joins TRBV27 to TRBJ2-1; weak D call: TRBD2 (6 bases). Germline assignment: CDR1 MNHEY and CDR2 SMNVEV (reference sequence). CDR3 size: 16 residues. The V gene lost 4 bases and the J gene lost 0 bases, with 13 bases spanning the gap. This CDR3 reads CASSYLRESSYNEQFF. CDR3 nucleotide sequence: TGTGCCAGCAGTTATTTGCGGGAAAGCTCCTACAATGAGCAGTTCTTC.

The genes are TRBV5-5 and TRBJ2-5; D remains unclear. The germline V gene has CDR1 SGHKS and CDR2 YYEKEE (reference sequence). Trimming stripped 3 bases from V and 5 bases from J, with 11 bases between. CDR3 length equals 13 residues. The CDR3: CASSYPLEETQYF. Written as DNA, the CDR3 is TGTGCCAGCAGCTACCCTCTGGAGGAGACCCAGTACTTC. The full variable domain, completed using reference TRBV5-5 and TRBJ2-5, is DAGVTQSPTHLIKTRGQQVTLRCSPISGHKSVSWYQQVLGQGPQFIFQYYEKEERGRGNFPDRFSARQFPNYSSELNVNALLLGDSALYLCASSYPLEETQYFGPGTRLLVL.

There are a few counts of this clone. CDR3 sequence: CAISEVVTREQFF. CDR3 nucleotides: TGTGCCATCAGTGAAGTCGTAACGAGGGAGCAGTTCTTC. V usage is TRBV10-3 and J usage is TRBJ2-1; D not resolved. This CDR3 spans 13 amino acids. The V and J ends lost 3 bases and 10 bases respectively, with 13 bases between them. The V gene's germline CDR1 is ENHRY and CDR2 SYGVKD.

The chain recombines TRBV11-2 with TRBJ2-5, with TRBD2 matching 7 bases. Trimming took 5 bases from V and 4 from J; bases not matched to a gene: 10. Germline values: CDR1 SGHAT, CDR2 FQNNGV. This CDR3 contains 15 residues. The CDR3 DNA reads TGTGCCAGCAGCCTAGTCGGGACTAAGGGAGAGACCCAGTACTTC. It specifies CASSLVGTKGETQYF.

This chain links TRBV2 with TRBJ2-2; D is undetermined. The CDR3 runs to 11 residues. CDR1 and CDR2 (germline): SNHLY, FYNNEI. The V gene lost 10 bases and the J gene lost 4 bases, with 7 bases spanning the gap. Here the CDR3 DNA reads TGTGCCACCCACGGCACCGGGGAGCTGTTTTTT. Its protein is CATHGTGELFF.

V is TRBV6-5 and J is TRBJ1-4; 10 bases fit TRBD1. Trimming took 4 bases from V and 8 from J; bases not matched to a gene: 4. The CDR3 totals 14 residues. CDR1 and CDR2 (germline): MNHEY, SVGAGI. CDR3 region: CASSSGTGAEKLFF. The CDR3 DNA is TGTGCCAGCAGTTCCGGGACAGGGGCGGAAAAACTGTTTTTT.

The chain uses TRBV27 and TRBJ1-5, with 7 bases identical to TRBD1. The germline gives CDR1 MNHEY, CDR2 SMNVEV (reference sequence). J lost 6 bases, V lost 1 base, and 6 bases had no gene match. The CDR3 loop spans 15 amino acids. DNA for the CDR3: TGTGCCAGCAGTTTATGGGGCCCAGGGGGTCAGCCCCAGCATTTT. This codes for CASSLWGPGGQPQHF.

This clone was seen once. V and J are TRBV4-1 and TRBJ2-1; D uncertain. Trimming pared 8 bases from V and 7 bases from J, leaving 9 bases between. Per the germline V gene, CDR1 is MGHRA and CDR2 is YSYEKL. The CDR3 length is 11 residues. As DNA, the CDR3 is TGCGCCAGCTCTCGAGCGAATGAGCAGTTCTTC. This codes for CASSRANEQFF.

V usage is TRBV7-9 and J usage is TRBJ2-7; TRBD2 aligns across 13 bases. Germline CDR1 and CDR2: SEHNR and FQNEAQ (reference sequence). CDR3 length: 14 residues. V lost 8 bases, J lost 5 bases, and 6 bases stayed unmatched. As DNA, the CDR3 is TGTGCCAGCGAGACTAGCGGGGGGCCCCACGAGCAGTACTTC. This encodes CASETSGGPHEQYF.

This clone appeared a few times. V is TRBV6-1 and J is TRBJ1-4, with D possibly being TRBD1 (5 bases). V was clipped by 4 bases and J by 5 bases, with 14 bases between them. This CDR3 comprises 15 residues. Germline CDR1 reads MNHNS; CDR2 reads SASEGT. The CDR3 DNA is TGTGCCAGCAGTGCCCACGGACAACCAAATGAAAAACTGTTTTTT. Amino acids: CASSAHGQPNEKLFF.

This chain uses TRBV18 with TRBJ2-7, with 8 positions matching TRBD1. This CDR3 region has 14 residues. Germline CDR1 and CDR2: KGHSH and LQKENI. V dropped 3 bases and J dropped 4; count of bases not matched to a gene: 5. The CDR3 DNA follows: TGTGCCAGCTCACCCCCAGGGGGCGGGTACGAGCAGTACTTC. Amino acids: CASSPPGGGYEQYF.

The V gene is TRBV29-1, the J gene TRBJ2-5, with TRBD1 as a possible D gene (6 bases). Trimming removed 6 bases from V and 2 bases from J, with 13 bases in between. This CDR3 is built from 13 residues. Per the germline V gene, CDR1 is SQVTM and CDR2 is ANQGSEA. This chain's CDR3 is CSVAVQGQETQYF. CDR3 nucleotide sequence: TGCAGCGTAGCCGTACAGGGACAAGAGACCCAGTACTTC.

This sequence joins TRBV5-1 and TRBJ2-7, with TRBD1 as a possible D gene (5 bases). The V gene's germline CDR1 is SGHRS and CDR2 YFSETQ. The CDR3 spans 11 residues. Trimming took 3 bases from V and 6 from J, leaving 7 bases between them. The CDR3 loop reads CASSWGGEQYF. The CDR3, as DNA: TGCGCCAGCAGCTGGGGCGGCGAGCAGTACTTC.

The chain has TRBV9 and TRBJ2-1; D call uncertain. The CDR3 runs 12 residues. The germline CDR1 and CDR2 sequences are SGDLS and YYNGEE. Trimming pared 3 bases from V and 7 bases from J, leaving 8 bases between. The CDR3 reads CASSAGLNEQFF. In DNA, the CDR3 is TGTGCCAGCAGCGCAGGCTTAAATGAGCAGTTCTTC.

This clone was observed a single time. The rearrangement uses TRBV11-2 and TRBJ2-5, with 7 bases fitting TRBD1. CDR1 is SGHAT, CDR2 FQNNGV, per germline. Germline trimming cut 7 bases from V and 0 bases from J; bases unmatched to any gene: 8. The CDR3 is 15 residues long. The CDR3 DNA reads as TGTGCCAGCACCACAGGGGTATTGTACCAAGAGACCCAGTACTTC. The encoded protein is CASTTGVLYQETQYF.

The chain is built from TRBV5-1 and TRBJ2-5, with D perhaps TRBD1 (6 bases). CDR1 and CDR2 (germline): SGHRS, YFSETQ. This CDR3 is 13 amino acids long. V was cut by 7 bases and J by 0 bases, with 10 bases left in between. For the CDR3, the DNA is TGCGCCAGCCAGGACAGCAACCAAGAGACCCAGTACTTC. This sequence encodes CASQDSNQETQYF.